Each of the 14 T cell receptor beta chains below was sequenced from the same sample in a study of blood T cell repertoires in COVID-19. Data came from immunoSEQ multiplex PCR; TCRdb stores just in-frame clones and leaves some out. The data contain approximately 240,000 clones, under 85% of them singletons. What was sequenced was peripheral blood. The origin of the receptors is a woman in her 30s with COVID-19, enrolled during active disease.

This clone was seen a single time. The chain combines TRBV5-8 with TRBJ1-5, with 9 bases aligning to TRBD1. V lost 0 bases and J lost 2; bases outside the gene matches: 0. The germline V gene encodes CDR1 SGHTS and CDR2 YDEGEE. The CDR3 runs to 15 residues. The CDR3, as DNA: TGTGCCAGCAGCTTGGGGGACAGGGGCAATCAGCCCCAGCATTTT. Its translation: CASSLGDRGNQPQHF.

V is TRBV7-9 and J is TRBJ2-7; 8 bases are shared with TRBD2. Germline CDR1 SEHNR, CDR2 FQNEAQ (reference sequence). The CDR3 has 16 residues. Germline trimming cut 3 bases from V and 0 bases from J; bases unmatched to any gene: 7. The CDR3 loop is CASSFPSGGLSYEQYF. DNA of the CDR3: TGTGCCAGCAGCTTCCCCAGCGGGGGACTCTCCTACGAGCAGTACTTC.

This clone has just a few counts. J is TRBJ1-1 and V is TRBV28; possibly TRBD1 for D (6 bases). CDR1 is MDHEN and CDR2 is SYDVKM in the germline V gene. Trimming removed 3 bases from V and 1 base from J, with 12 bases in between. The CDR3 runs to 15 residues. The CDR3 coding sequence is TGTGCCAGCAGTTTTCGTGGCAGGGGGAACACTGAAGCTTTCTTT. As protein: CASSFRGRGNTEAFF.

The chain combines TRBV30 with TRBJ1-4; D gene ambiguous. Looked up from germline, CDR1 is GTSNPN and CDR2 is SVGIG (reference sequence). This CDR3 has 14 residues. Deletions cut 0 bases from V and 6 bases from J, with 11 bases between. CDR3 residues: CAWSVGGLDEKLFF. In DNA, the CDR3 is TGTGCCTGGAGTGTAGGAGGCCTGGATGAAAAACTGTTTTTT. Filled out from reference TRBV30 and TRBJ1-4, the complete variable domain reads SQTIHQWPATLVQPVGSPLSLECTVEGTSNPNLYWYRQAAGRGLQLLFYSVGIGQISSEVPQNLSASRPQDRQFILSSKKLLLSDSGFYLCAWSVGGLDEKLFFGSGTQLSVL.

The rearrangement joins TRBV27 to TRBJ1-5; 9 positions agree with TRBD1. Germline trimming cut 5 bases from V and 6 bases from J; bases unmatched to any gene: 2. The CDR3 consists of 13 residues. Germline lookup yields CDR1 MNHEY and CDR2 SMNVEV (reference sequence). The CDR3 DNA follows: TGTGCCAGCAGTCTGACAGGGGGTCAGCCCCAGCATTTT. Translated: CASSLTGGQPQHF.

J is TRBJ1-5 and V is TRBV25-1, with a tentative D call TRBD1 (6 bases). Germline CDR1 MGHDK, CDR2 SYGVNS. The CDR3 is made up of 15 amino acids. The V end lost 1 base, the J end lost 2 bases, and 9 bases lay between the germline ends. CDR3: CASSELRQGNQPQHF. In nucleotides, the CDR3 is TGTGCCAGCAGTGAATTAAGACAGGGCAATCAGCCCCAGCATTTT.

This clone appeared a single time. The chain is built from TRBV27 and TRBJ2-3; 7 nucleotides match TRBD1. This CDR3 has 15 residues. Trimming took 4 bases from V and 2 from J; bases not matched to a gene: 6. Germline V gene data show CDR1 as MNHEY and CDR2 as SMNVEV (reference sequence). The CDR3 bases are TGTGCCAGCAGTTCCCGGGACAGTACCACAGATACGCAGTATTTT. This encodes CASSSRDSTTDTQYF.

The rearrangement uses TRBV19 and TRBJ1-1, with 10 bases matching TRBD1. V was pared by 5 bases and J by 0 bases, with 6 bases of the junction left unmatched. Germline V gives CDR1 LNHDA, CDR2 SQIVND (reference sequence). The CDR3 is 16 residues long. The DNA for the CDR3 is TGTGCCAGTAGTCAGCGGACAGGGGGGATGAACACTGAAGCTTTCTTT. This translates into CASSQRTGGMNTEAFF.

This clone was detected a few times. Written as DNA, the CDR3 is TGTGCCAGCAGCCGGGGGCCTCAGCCCCAGCATTTT. As protein: CASSRGPQPQHF. V gene TRBV6-2 or TRBV6-3 combines with J gene TRBJ1-5; D may be TRBD1 (6 bases). Trimming took 6 bases from V and 6 from J, leaving 9 bases between them. This CDR3 contains 12 residues. Looked up from germline, CDR1 is MNHEY and CDR2 is SVGEGT.

V usage is TRBV30 and J usage is TRBJ1-5, with 7 bases that match TRBD1. Germline CDR1 and CDR2: GTSNPN and SVGIG (reference sequence). V shed 3 bases, J shed 4 bases, and the junction held 6 bases outside the gene matches. This CDR3 has 14 residues. The CDR3, as DNA: TGTGCCTGGAGGGGGGACAGAGGAAATCAGCCCCAGCATTTT. Protein sequence: CAWRGDRGNQPQHF.

The chain couples TRBV6-4 to TRBJ2-1; the D gene is possibly TRBD1 (6 bases). There are 15 residues in the CDR3. V was shortened by 6 bases and J by 4 bases, with 16 bases between the two germline ends. From germline, CDR1 is MRHNA and CDR2 SNTAGT. CDR3 loop: CASSATGTQYNEQFF. The CDR3 DNA reads TGTGCCAGCAGCGCTACCGGGACACAATACAATGAGCAGTTCTTC.

In its sample, this clone was seen a few times. The genes are TRBV19 and TRBJ1-5; TRBD1 is a possible D gene (5 bases). The CDR3 is 16 residues long. The V gene's germline CDR1 is LNHDA and CDR2 SQIVND (reference sequence). V lost 7 bases and J lost 4, with 20 bases in between. As DNA, the CDR3 is TGTGCCAGTAAAAGGCAGGGAAGGGGAGGAAATCAGCCCCAGCATTTT. Amino acids: CASKRQGRGGNQPQHF.

The V gene is TRBV29-1, the J gene TRBJ2-2; tentatively, D is TRBD1 (5 bases). CDR3 length: 15 amino acids. The germline V and J ends were trimmed by 5 bases and 2 bases, with 15 bases remaining between them. Germline values: CDR1 SQVTM, CDR2 ANQGSEA. The CDR3 region has the DNA TGCAGCGTTTTTAGTGGGGCAGTTAACACCGGGGAGCTGTTTTTT. This translates into CSVFSGAVNTGELFF.

Here the CDR3 DNA reads TGTGCCATCAGGACCACGACAGGGACGGTTAGCAATGAGCAGTTCTTC. It translates to CAIRTTTGTVSNEQFF. The chain links TRBV10-3 to TRBJ2-1, with 7 bases that match TRBD1. The CDR3 contains 16 residues. Germline V lookup: CDR1 ENHRY, CDR2 SYGVKD. Unmatched junction bases numbered 14, after V lost 6 bases and J lost 6 bases.